What follows are 9 T cell receptor beta chains derived from one specimen sequenced in a study of T-cell memory formation after mild COVID-19. TCRdb re-derived calls from the 5' RACE reads in MiXCR, one entry per CDR3 protein. The sample contains hundreds of thousands of distinct CDR3 sequences, 18% of which appear only once. The sequenced material came from PBMCs or a T cell subset sorted from them (not recorded which). Source of these receptors: an adult woman who had mild COVID-19 (a few samples of this study predate the infection). Cell type and time point are not known.

The J gene is TRBJ1-2, the V gene TRBV5-4; 8 bases map to TRBD1. The CDR3 spans 14 residues. CDR1 SGHNT and CDR2 YYREEE come from the germline V gene (reference sequence). Losses at the gene ends were 2 bases for V and 3 bases for J; bases not matched to a gene: 3. CDR3 region: CASSFMGQDYGYTF. In DNA form, the CDR3 reads TGTGCCAGCAGCTTTATGGGACAGGACTATGGCTACACCTTC.

This clonotype came up a few times. The CDR3 reads CASSQVQEAHEQYF. In DNA form, the CDR3 reads TGCGCCAGCAGCCAAGTACAGGAGGCCCACGAGCAGTACTTC. The chain has TRBV4-1 and TRBJ2-7; D may match TRBD1 or TRBD2 (5 bases each). V was clipped by 1 base and J by 5 bases, with 12 bases between them. CDR1 and CDR2 (germline): MGHRA, YSYEKL. This CDR3 is built from 14 residues.

This clonotype was counted between two and nine times. This sequence joins TRBV20-1 and TRBJ2-3; 7 bases are a match to TRBD1. This CDR3 has 14 amino acids. The germline CDR1 and CDR2 sequences are DFQATT and SNEGSKA (reference sequence). The V segment lost 1 base and the J segment 3 bases; nucleotides outside the gene matches: 4. The CDR3 here is CSARVTGRTDTQYF. The CDR3 DNA is TGCAGTGCTAGAGTGACAGGGCGAACAGATACGCAGTATTTT.

There are a few counts of this clonotype. The chain joins TRBV30 to TRBJ2-2; tentative D call: TRBD2 (5 bases). The CDR3 is 15 amino acids. V lost 4 bases and J 4 bases, leaving 16 bases between the germline ends. From germline, CDR1 is GTSNPN and CDR2 SVGIG (reference sequence). The CDR3 bases are TGTGCCTGGATCCCCCCCCCGGGGAGCACCGGGGAGCTGTTTTTT. It codes for CAWIPPPGSTGELFF.

The V gene is TRBV5-5, the J gene TRBJ2-1, with TRBD1 as a possible D gene (5 bases). The CDR3 totals 16 residues. V was trimmed by 2 bases and J by 0 bases, leaving 12 bases between them. Germline values: CDR1 SGHKS, CDR2 YYEKEE (reference sequence). Written as DNA, the CDR3 is TGTGCCAGCAGCTTAAAGGGGTCCCCCTCCTACAATGAGCAGTTCTTC. Translation: CASSLKGSPSYNEQFF.

This clonotype came up many times. This chain uses TRBV29-1 with TRBJ2-5; D gene uncertain. The CDR3 has 13 residues. Germline CDR1 reads SQVTM; CDR2 reads ANQGSEA. V dropped 1 base and J dropped 2 bases, with 8 bases sitting between them. CDR3 in amino acids: CSVEGGRQETQYF. The CDR3 bases are TGCAGCGTTGAAGGAGGCAGACAAGAGACCCAGTACTTC.

J is TRBJ2-1 and V is TRBV20-1; TRBD2 matches at 7 bases. V shed 3 bases, J shed 2 bases, and the junction held 7 bases outside the gene matches. Germline V gives CDR1 DFQATT, CDR2 SNEGSKA (reference sequence). The CDR3 is made up of 15 amino acids. The CDR3 protein is CSARVAGVTYNEQFF. The CDR3 coding sequence is TGCAGTGCTAGGGTCGCGGGGGTAACCTACAATGAGCAGTTCTTC.

The gene calls are TRBV7-9 and TRBJ2-2, with D perhaps TRBD2 (5 bases). Trimming cost V 3 bases and J 6 bases, with 11 bases left between them. The germline gives CDR1 SEHNR, CDR2 FQNEAQ (reference sequence). The length of the CDR3 is 14 residues. The CDR3 DNA reads as TGTGCCAGCAGCTTTAGGACTGGCCCCGGGGAGCTGTTTTTT. Protein sequence: CASSFRTGPGELFF.

The V and J genes are TRBV5-1 and TRBJ2-3, with D tentatively TRBD2 (5 bases). Trimming stripped 0 bases from V and 0 bases from J, with 8 bases between. The CDR3 contains 15 residues. The germline V gene encodes CDR1 SGHRS and CDR2 YFSETQ. CDR3 region: CASSLETGSTDTQYF. CDR3 nucleotides: TGCGCCAGCAGCTTGGAGACGGGGAGCACAGATACGCAGTATTTT.